The sequence of this T cell receptor beta chain was determined in a study of shared T cell receptors in the human thymus. V was cut by 0 bases and J by 7 bases, with 16 bases left in between. CDR1 and CDR2 (germline): MGHRA, YSYEKL. The CDR3 consists of 16 residues. Method: immunoSEQ multiplex PCR; TCRdb's copy keeps in-frame clones and lacks some. The profile covers roughly 550,000 clones, with about 80% appearing a single time and roughly 0.013% taken by the ten largest. This sample also appeared in a second study, on human thymus T cells. According to that study: Having surgery to correct congenital heart defects, healthy Finnish infants acted as the donors. Corrective heart surgery yielded the resections from which the thymus tissue came. Repertoires from thymus and blood appeared to show biased V and J gene usage. Thymic repertoires of unrelated individuals were reported in related research to overlap highly.

Sequencing input: thymocytes. This chain uses TRBV4-1 with TRBJ2-1, with D maybe TRBD2 (5 bases). The clonotype was recovered from a boy younger than two with a congenital heart defect. This CDR3 is CASSQDILAGSNEQFF. CDR3 nucleotide sequence: TGCGCCAGCAGCCAAGATATTCTAGCTGGATCGAATGAGCAGTTCTTC.